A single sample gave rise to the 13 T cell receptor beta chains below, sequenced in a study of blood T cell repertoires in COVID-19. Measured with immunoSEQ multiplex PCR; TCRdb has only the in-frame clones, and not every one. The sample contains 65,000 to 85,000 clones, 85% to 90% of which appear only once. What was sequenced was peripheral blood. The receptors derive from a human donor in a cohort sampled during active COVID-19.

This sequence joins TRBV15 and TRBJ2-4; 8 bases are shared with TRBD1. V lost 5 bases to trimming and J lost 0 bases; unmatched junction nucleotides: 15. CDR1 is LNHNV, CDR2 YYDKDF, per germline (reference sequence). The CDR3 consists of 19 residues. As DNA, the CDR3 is TGTGCCACCAGCCCCCGGACAGGGTTCTATGGGTCAGCCAAAAACATTCAGTACTTC. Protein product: CATSPRTGFYGSAKNIQYF.

The CDR3 protein is CASSYRTGQTYEQYF. The CDR3 DNA is TGTGCCAGCAGCTACCGGACAGGGCAAACCTACGAGCAGTACTTC. The V call is TRBV7-2, the J call TRBJ2-7; TRBD1 aligns across 8 bases. The J segment lost 2 bases and the V segment lost 4 bases, leaving 7 bases of the junction unmatched. The CDR3 totals 15 residues. CDR1 is SGHTA and CDR2 is FQGNSA in the germline V gene. The full variable domain, completed using reference TRBV7-2 and TRBJ2-7, is GAGVSQSPSNKVTEKGKDVELRCDPISGHTALYWYRQSLGQGLEFLIYFQGNSAPDKSGLPSDRFSAERTGGSVSTLTIQRTQQEDSAVYLCASSYRTGQTYEQYFGPGTRLTVT.

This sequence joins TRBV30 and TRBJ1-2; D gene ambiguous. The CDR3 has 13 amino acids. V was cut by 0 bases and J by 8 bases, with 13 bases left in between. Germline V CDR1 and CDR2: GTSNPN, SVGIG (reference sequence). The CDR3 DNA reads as TGTGCCTGGAGTGTAGCCCCCGGAGGGGGCTACACCTTC. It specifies CAWSVAPGGGYTF.

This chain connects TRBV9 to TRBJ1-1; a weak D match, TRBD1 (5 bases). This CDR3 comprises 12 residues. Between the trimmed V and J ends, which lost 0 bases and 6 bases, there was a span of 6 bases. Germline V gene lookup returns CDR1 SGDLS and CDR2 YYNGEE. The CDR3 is CASSVGGAEAFF. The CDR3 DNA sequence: TGTGCCAGCAGCGTAGGGGGGGCTGAAGCTTTCTTT.

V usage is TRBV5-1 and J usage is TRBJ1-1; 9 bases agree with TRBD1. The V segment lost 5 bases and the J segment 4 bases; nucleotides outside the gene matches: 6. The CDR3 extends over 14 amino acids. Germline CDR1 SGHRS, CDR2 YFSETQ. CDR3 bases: TGCGCCAGCAGACCGACAGGGGGTTTCACTGAAGCTTTCTTT. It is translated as CASRPTGGFTEAFF.

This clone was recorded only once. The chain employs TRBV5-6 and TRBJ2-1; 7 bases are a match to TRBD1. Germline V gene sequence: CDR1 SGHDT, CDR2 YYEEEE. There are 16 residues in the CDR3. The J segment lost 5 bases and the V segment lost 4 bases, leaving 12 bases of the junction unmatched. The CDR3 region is CASSPRRDSRDNEQFF. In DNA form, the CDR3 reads TGTGCCAGCAGCCCCCGCCGGGACAGCAGGGACAATGAGCAGTTCTTC.

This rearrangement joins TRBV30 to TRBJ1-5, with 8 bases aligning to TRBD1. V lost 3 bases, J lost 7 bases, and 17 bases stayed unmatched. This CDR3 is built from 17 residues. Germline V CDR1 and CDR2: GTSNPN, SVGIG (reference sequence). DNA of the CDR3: TGTGCCTGGAGCGGGTGGGAATTGGACAGGGAAGGCCAGCCCCAGCATTTT. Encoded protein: CAWSGWELDREGQPQHF.

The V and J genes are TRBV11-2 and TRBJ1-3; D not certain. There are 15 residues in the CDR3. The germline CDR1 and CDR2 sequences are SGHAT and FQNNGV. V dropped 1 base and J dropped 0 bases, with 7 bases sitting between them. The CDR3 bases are TGTGCCAGCAGCTTAGGGAGGGCCTCTGGAAACACCATATATTTT. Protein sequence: CASSLGRASGNTIYF.

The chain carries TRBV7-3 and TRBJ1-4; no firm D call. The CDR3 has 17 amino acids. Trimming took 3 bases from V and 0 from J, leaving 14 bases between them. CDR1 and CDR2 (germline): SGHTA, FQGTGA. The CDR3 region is CASSFSILRSTNEKLFF. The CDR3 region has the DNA TGTGCCAGCAGCTTTTCAATTCTGCGGTCAACTAATGAAAAACTGTTTTTT.

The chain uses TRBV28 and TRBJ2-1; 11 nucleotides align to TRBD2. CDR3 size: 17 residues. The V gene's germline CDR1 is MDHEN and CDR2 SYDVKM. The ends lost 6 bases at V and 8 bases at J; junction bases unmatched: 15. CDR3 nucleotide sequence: TGTGCCAGCAGCGCGACCGAACTAGCGGGAGTAGGCGATGAGCAGTTCTTC. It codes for CASSATELAGVGDEQFF. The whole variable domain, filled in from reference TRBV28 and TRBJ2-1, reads DVKVTQSSRYLVKRTGEKVFLECVQDMDHENMFWYRQDPGLGLRLIYFSYDVKMKEKGDIPEGYSVSREKKERFSLILESASTNQTSMYLCASSATELAGVGDEQFFGPGTRLTVL.

This CDR3 reads CASSLSWASGSGDTQYF. The DNA for the CDR3 is TGTGCCAGCAGTTTATCTTGGGCTAGCGGGAGTGGGGATACGCAGTATTTT. The chain carries TRBV28 and TRBJ2-3, with 10 bases fitting TRBD2. This CDR3 region has 17 residues. The ends lost 1 base at V and 6 bases at J; junction bases unmatched: 10. Germline values: CDR1 MDHEN, CDR2 SYDVKM.

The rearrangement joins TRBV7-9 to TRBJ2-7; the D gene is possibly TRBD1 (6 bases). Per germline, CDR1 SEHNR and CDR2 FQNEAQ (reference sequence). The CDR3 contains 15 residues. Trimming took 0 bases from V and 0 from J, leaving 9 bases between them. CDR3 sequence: CASSLARDTSYEQYF. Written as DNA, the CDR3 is TGTGCCAGCAGCTTAGCTCGGGACACCTCCTACGAGCAGTACTTC.

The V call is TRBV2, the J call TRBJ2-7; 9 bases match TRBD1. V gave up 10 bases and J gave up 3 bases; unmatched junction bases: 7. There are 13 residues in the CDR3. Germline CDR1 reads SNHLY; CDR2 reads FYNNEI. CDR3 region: CATQGTGSYEQYF. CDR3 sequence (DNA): TGTGCCACGCAGGGGACAGGGAGCTACGAGCAGTACTTC.